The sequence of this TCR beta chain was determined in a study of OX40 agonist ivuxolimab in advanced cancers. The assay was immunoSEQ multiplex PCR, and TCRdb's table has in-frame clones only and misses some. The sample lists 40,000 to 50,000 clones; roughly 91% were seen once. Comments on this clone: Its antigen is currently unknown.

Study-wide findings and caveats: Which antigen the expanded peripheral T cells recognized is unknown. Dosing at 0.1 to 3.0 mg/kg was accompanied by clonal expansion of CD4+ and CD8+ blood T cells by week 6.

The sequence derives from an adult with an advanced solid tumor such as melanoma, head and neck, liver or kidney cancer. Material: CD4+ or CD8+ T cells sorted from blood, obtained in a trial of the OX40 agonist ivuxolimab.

The CDR3 protein is CASSHQAGGSSYNEQFF. CDR3 bases: TGCGCCAGCAGCCACCAGGCCGGGGGTTCCTCCTACAATGAGCAGTTCTTC. The rearrangement links TRBV4-1 to TRBJ2-1, with D possibly TRBD2 on 6 matching bases. Germline V gene sequence: CDR1 MGHRA, CDR2 YSYEKL. CDR3 length: 17 amino acids. Trimming cost V 3 bases and J 0 bases, with 15 bases left between them.